This TCR beta chain was retrieved from a study of blood T cell repertoires in COVID-19. Study in general: Whether acute or convalescent, the COVID-19 samples came from the United States, Italy and Spain.

CDR1 and CDR2 from the germline V gene are SNHLY and FYNNEI. The V gene end was trimmed by 3 bases and the J gene end by 4 bases; junction bases not matched to a gene: 5. CDR3 length: 15 residues. Generated by immunoSEQ multiplex PCR, the TCRdb table keeps only in-frame clones and is missing some. The sample shows 180,000 or so clones, around 85% of them seen only once. Input material: peripheral blood. The source of this sequence is a woman aged 60-70 years with acute or convalescent COVID-19. The gene calls are TRBV2 and TRBJ2-5, with 10 bases fitting TRBD2. The CDR3 DNA reads TGTGCCAGCAGTGACAGGCTAGCGGGAGCAGAGACCCAGTACTTC. This sequence encodes CASSDRLAGAETQYF. The full variable domain, with the rest looked up from reference TRBV2 and TRBJ2-5, is EPEVTQTPSHQVTQMGQEVILRCVPISNHLYFYWYRQILGQKVEFLVSFYNNEISEKSEIFDDQFSVERPDGSNFTLKIRSTKLEDSAMYFCASSDRLAGAETQYFGPGTRLLVL.